One sample yielded the 20 T cell receptor beta chains listed below, sequenced in a study of T cells in Graves' hyperthyroidism and ophthalmopathy. The investigators amplified TCR beta CDR3 regions from RNA transcripts. TCR CDR3 regions were first amplified by RT-PCR with HTBI primers. One entry per CDR3 protein results from TCRdb running MiXCR on the multiplex PCR reads. The repertoire holds 650,000 to 700,000 distinct CDR3 sequences, with approximately 15% as singletons. Sequenced material: blood. These receptors came from a man between 50 and 59 years old with Graves' hyperthyroidism.

This clonotype was seen many times. DNA of the CDR3: TGTGCCAGCAGATTCATGACAGGGGGAGGTGAAAAACTGTTTTTT. Translating it yields CASRFMTGGGEKLFF. This rearrangement joins TRBV6-1 to TRBJ1-4; 9 nucleotides align to TRBD1. This CDR3 comprises 15 residues. After removal of 6 bases from V and 7 bases from J, the junction contained 9 bases not matched to a gene. From germline, CDR1 is MNHNS and CDR2 SASEGT.

This chain uses TRBV7-2 with TRBJ2-1; tentative D call: TRBD2 (6 bases). V lost 1 base and J lost 4, with 14 bases in between. This CDR3 contains 16 residues. The germline CDR1 and CDR2 sequences are SGHTA and FQGNSA. CDR3 coding DNA: TGTGCCAGCAGCTTAGGGGGGACTGATACTTACAATGAGCAGTTCTTC. This translates into CASSLGGTDTYNEQFF. The full variable domain, with the rest looked up from reference TRBV7-2 and TRBJ2-1, is GAGVSQSPSNKVTEKGKDVELRCDPISGHTALYWYRQSLGQGLEFLIYFQGNSAPDKSGLPSDRFSAERTGGSVSTLTIQRTQQEDSAVYLCASSLGGTDTYNEQFFGPGTRLTVL.

This clonotype was picked up many times. The chain combines TRBV12-3 or TRBV12-4 with TRBJ2-7; TRBD1 matches at 8 bases. V lost 3 bases and J lost 5; bases outside the gene matches: 6. The CDR3 sequence is 14 residues long. CDR3 amino acids: CASSFRDRRDEQYF. In DNA, the CDR3 is TGTGCCAGCAGTTTCCGGGACAGGAGAGACGAGCAGTACTTC.

V is TRBV12-3 or TRBV12-4 and J is TRBJ2-3; the D call may be TRBD1 or TRBD2 (5 bases each). The CDR3 contains 13 residues. Trimming left V 9 bases short and J 4 bases short, with 14 bases between. The CDR3 sequence: CASQGEGPDTQYF. The CDR3 bases are TGTGCCAGTCAGGGTGAGGGACCAGATACGCAGTATTTT.

V gene TRBV6-5 combines with J gene TRBJ2-6; the D call may be TRBD1 or TRBD2 (5 bases each). This CDR3 is built from 15 residues. Per germline, CDR1 MNHEY and CDR2 SVGAGI. V was clipped by 2 bases and J by 2 bases, with 7 bases between them. CDR3 coding DNA: TGTGCCAGCAGTTACGGGGGAACTGGGGCCAACGTCCTGACTTTC. It encodes CASSYGGTGANVLTF.

This clonotype has at least ten counts. The chain has TRBV10-3 and TRBJ2-5; 11 bases match TRBD2. V was pared by 0 bases and J by 1 base, with 4 bases of the junction left unmatched. This CDR3 region has 17 residues. In germline, CDR1 is ENHRY, CDR2 SYGVKD. Here the CDR3 DNA reads TGTGCCATCAGTGAGTCAGGACTAGCGGGCTTCCAAGAGACCCAGTACTTC. Its protein product is CAISESGLAGFQETQYF.

V usage is TRBV6-2 or TRBV6-3 and J usage is TRBJ1-6, with a weak D call TRBD1 (5 bases). Trimming took off 2 bases at V and 10 bases at J, with 9 bases between the two ends. The CDR3 sequence is 13 residues long. Looked up from germline, CDR1 is MNHEY and CDR2 is SVGEGT. The CDR3 is CASSYGGSSPLHF. CDR3 DNA: TGTGCCAGCAGTTACGGGGGGAGCTCACCCCTCCACTTT.

A few counts support this clonotype. This sequence joins TRBV19 and TRBJ2-3; tentatively, D is TRBD1 (6 bases). V was shortened by 3 bases and J by 4 bases, with 8 bases between the two germline ends. The CDR3 loop spans 13 amino acids. The germline V gene encodes CDR1 LNHDA and CDR2 SQIVND (reference sequence). CDR3 in DNA: TGTGCCAGTAGTATCTGGGGGCCAGATACGCAGTATTTT. Translating gives CASSIWGPDTQYF.

The table lists this clonotype with many counts. The chain uses TRBV12-3 or TRBV12-4 and TRBJ2-3; 8 nucleotides match TRBD2. This CDR3 has 16 residues. Losses at the gene ends were 7 bases for V and 1 base for J; bases not matched to a gene: 10. CDR3 amino acids: CASTSMGLGGTDTQYF. Here the CDR3 DNA reads TGTGCCAGCACCTCCATGGGACTAGGGGGCACAGATACGCAGTATTTT.

The rearrangement joins TRBV28 to TRBJ1-2, with 9 positions matching TRBD1. V gave up 5 bases and J gave up 8 bases; unmatched junction bases: 6. This CDR3 contains 13 residues. Looked up from germline, CDR1 is MDHEN and CDR2 is SYDVKM. The DNA of the CDR3 is TGTGCCAGCAGTGAGGGACAGGGCTGGGGCTACACCTTC. It encodes CASSEGQGWGYTF.

The V gene is TRBV10-3, the J gene TRBJ2-1; TRBD2 matches 13 bases. The CDR3 sequence is 17 residues long. The V and J ends lost 2 bases and 6 bases, in that order; junction bases with no gene match: 7. Germline loops: CDR1 ENHRY, CDR2 SYGVKD. The DNA for the CDR3 is TGTGCCATCAGTGAGCCAACTAGCGGGAGGGCCAGCAATGAGCAGTTCTTC. It encodes CAISEPTSGRASNEQFF.

V gene TRBV7-9 combines with J gene TRBJ1-3; D perhaps matches TRBD1 (6 bases). V shed 5 bases and J shed 4 bases, with 12 bases lying between them. Germline-derived CDR1 and CDR2 are SEHNR and FQNEAQ (reference sequence). The CDR3 extends over 14 amino acids. CDR3 amino acids: CASSIGTIGNTIYF. Here the CDR3 DNA reads TGTGCCAGCAGCATAGGGACAATCGGAAACACCATATATTTT.

This clonotype has ten or more counts. The chain uses TRBV20-1 and TRBJ1-1; the match to TRBD1 covers 12 bases. The CDR3 covers 16 residues. Per germline, CDR1 DFQATT and CDR2 SNEGSKA (reference sequence). Trimming at V came to 2 bases and at J to 2 bases, leaving 6 bases not matched to a gene. The CDR3 spells CSARRGDRGLNTEAFF. In DNA form, the CDR3 reads TGCAGTGCTAGAAGGGGGGACAGGGGGCTTAACACTGAAGCTTTCTTT.

This clonotype was found many times. V gene TRBV6-1 combines with J gene TRBJ2-5; tentative D call: TRBD1 (6 bases). The CDR3 totals 13 residues. V was clipped by 6 bases and J by 2 bases, with 10 bases between them. CDR1 and CDR2 from the germline V gene are MNHNS and SASEGT. The CDR3 DNA sequence: TGTGCCAGCAGGATGACAGGACAAGAGACCCAGTACTTC. The encoded protein is CASRMTGQETQYF.

This clonotype appeared many times. The rearrangement links TRBV2 to TRBJ2-2, with D perhaps TRBD1 (5 bases). Germline lookup yields CDR1 SNHLY and CDR2 FYNNEI. This CDR3 has 15 residues. Trimming pared 2 bases from V and 4 bases from J, leaving 11 bases between. The CDR3 sequence is CASSEQGYITGELFF. In nucleotides, the CDR3 is TGTGCCAGCAGTGAACAGGGCTACATCACCGGGGAGCTGTTTTTT. The full variable domain, rest sourced from reference TRBV2 and TRBJ2-2, is EPEVTQTPSHQVTQMGQEVILRCVPISNHLYFYWYRQILGQKVEFLVSFYNNEISEKSEIFDDQFSVERPDGSNFTLKIRSTKLEDSAMYFCASSEQGYITGELFFGEGSRLTVL.

In this sample, this clonotype turned up a few times. CDR3 DNA sequence: TGTGCCAGCAGGGGTGGTGGGGATGAGCAGTTCTTC. It specifies CASRGGGDEQFF. The chain uses TRBV6-1 and TRBJ2-1; D not certain. This CDR3 has 12 amino acids. V lost 6 bases and J 8 bases, leaving 11 bases between the germline ends. CDR1 is MNHNS and CDR2 is SASEGT in the germline V gene.

The sample holds many counts of this clonotype. This sequence joins TRBV30 and TRBJ2-3, with D maybe TRBD2 (5 bases). V was cut by 0 bases and J by 4 bases, with 8 bases left in between. This CDR3 comprises 13 residues. Germline V gene lookup returns CDR1 GTSNPN and CDR2 SVGIG (reference sequence). CDR3 sequence (DNA): TGTGCCTGGAGTGTCCCACTAGCAGATACGCAGTATTTT. It codes for CAWSVPLADTQYF.

In its sample, this clonotype was seen a few times. The chain has TRBV7-9 and TRBJ2-1; TRBD2 agrees at 11 bases. Looked up from germline, CDR1 is SEHNR and CDR2 is FQNEAQ (reference sequence). The CDR3 loop spans 17 amino acids. Trimming took 1 base from V and 4 from J; bases not matched to a gene: 6. The CDR3 nucleotides are TGTGCCAGCAGCTTAGAGACTAGCGGGGAACTATACAATGAGCAGTTCTTC. It is translated as CASSLETSGELYNEQFF. The variable domain in full, completed from reference TRBV7-9 and TRBJ2-1, reads DTGVSQNPRHKITKRGQNVTFRCDPISEHNRLYWYRQTLGQGPEFLTYFQNEAQLEKSRLLSDRFSAERPKGSFSTLEIQRTEQGDSAMYLCASSLETSGELYNEQFFGPGTRLTVL.

This clonotype has a count of ten or more. This chain links TRBV18 with TRBJ1-4; D remains unclear. Between the trimmed V and J ends, which lost 6 bases and 8 bases, there was a span of 19 bases. Germline CDR1 KGHSH, CDR2 LQKENI. This CDR3 contains 15 residues. The CDR3 nucleotides read TGTGCCAGCTCTCCGAGCCGCACTCTGGAGGAAAAACTGTTTTTT. As protein: CASSPSRTLEEKLFF.

There are many counts of this clonotype. The J gene is TRBJ2-2, the V gene TRBV9; weak D call: TRBD2 (6 bases). Germline-derived CDR1 and CDR2 are SGDLS and YYNGEE. The V end was cut by 2 bases, the J end by 5 bases, with 10 bases between. The CDR3 runs 14 residues. As DNA, the CDR3 is TGTGCCAGCAGCGTCGGGAGTGGTACCGGGGAGCTGTTTTTT. It codes for CASSVGSGTGELFF.